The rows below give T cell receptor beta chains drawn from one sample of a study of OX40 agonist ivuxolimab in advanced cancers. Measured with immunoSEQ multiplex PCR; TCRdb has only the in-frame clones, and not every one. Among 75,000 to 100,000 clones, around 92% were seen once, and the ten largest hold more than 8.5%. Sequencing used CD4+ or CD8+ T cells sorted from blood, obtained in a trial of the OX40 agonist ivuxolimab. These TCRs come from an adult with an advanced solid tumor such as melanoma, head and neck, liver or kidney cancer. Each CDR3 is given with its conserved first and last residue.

CDR3: CASRRRGANTGELFF; V: TRBV5-1; J: TRBJ2-2
CDR3: CASSLAGTQNIQYF; V: TRBV5-4; J: TRBJ2-4
CDR3: CASSPGTGLTDTQYF; V: TRBV18; J: TRBJ2-3
CDR3: CAITRNGEGRYEQYF; V: TRBV10-3; J: TRBJ2-7
CDR3: CASSENPGTPRETQYF; V: TRBV2; J: TRBJ2-5
CDR3: CASSEYLGAFTF; V: TRBV25-1; J: TRBJ1-2
CDR3: CASRVFGRTHSPLHF; V: TRBV11-2; J: TRBJ1-6
CDR3: CASSLTGQGGEKLFF; V: TRBV7-9; J: TRBJ1-4
CDR3: CASSGGTGLNYEQYF; V: TRBV7-9; J: -
CDR3: CASSISWQGGAYEQYF; V: TRBV19; J: TRBJ2-7
CDR3: CATSRGDEETQYF; V: TRBV15; J: TRBJ2-5
CDR3: CASSGGREYF; V: TRBV2; J: TRBJ2-5
CDR3: CASSSARLAGEAKNIQYF; V: TRBV11-2; J: TRBJ2-4
CDR3: CASSGNYGYTF; V: TRBV9; J: TRBJ1-2
CDR3: CATSGQANNEQFF; V: TRBV10-2; J: TRBJ2-1
CDR3: CASRDSGAYEQYF; V: TRBV2; J: TRBJ2-7
CDR3: CASSGGGAGTDTQYF; V: TRBV28; J: TRBJ2-3
CDR3: CASSRDGASGESPLHF; V: TRBV18; J: TRBJ1-6
CDR3: CASSSPLAGGETQYF; V: TRBV27; J: TRBJ2-5
CDR3: CASSFNTRRDTQYF; V: TRBV28; J: TRBJ2-3
CDR3: CASSPGLENEQFF; V: TRBV7-7; J: TRBJ2-1
CDR3: CASSGTTGRQNTGELFF; V: TRBV18; J: TRBJ2-2
CDR3: CASSVKGRNSPLHF; V: TRBV9; J: TRBJ1-6
CDR3: CASSSITKGRGTEAFF; V: TRBV5-1; J: TRBJ1-1
CDR3: CASSGYSTDTQYF; V: TRBV5-1; J: TRBJ2-3
CDR3: CATVSFGGAYTGELFF; V: TRBV19; J: TRBJ2-2
CDR3: CASSLEGNSYEQYF; V: TRBV5-1; J: -
CDR3: CASSLLGFTDTQYF; V: TRBV7-6; J: TRBJ2-3
CDR3: CASSYSAAVGPYEQYF; V: TRBV6-5; J: TRBJ2-7
CDR3: CASSLDGTGELFF; V: TRBV7-9; J: TRBJ2-2
CDR3: CATSNPKDRGFRETQYF; V: TRBV15; J: TRBJ2-5
CDR3: CSVEGRGLDEQYF; V: TRBV29-1; J: TRBJ2-7
CDR3: CASRQGLMNTEAFF; V: TRBV10-2; J: TRBJ1-1
CDR3: CASSFRAYGYTF; V: TRBV5-4; J: TRBJ1-2
CDR3: CASSVTGSSYEQYF; V: TRBV7-2; J: TRBJ2-7
CDR3: CASSLVAGSGEQYF; V: TRBV5-1; J: TRBJ2-7